This is a list of T cell receptor beta chains from one sample in a study of blood T cell repertoires in COVID-19. The protocol was immunoSEQ multiplex PCR, while the TCRdb copy is restricted to in-frame clones and leaves out a portion. Of a few hundred thousand clones detected, about 90% appear once; the ten largest clones hold 2.1%. The sample was peripheral blood. Receptors were obtained from a woman in her sixties with COVID-19, enrolled during active disease. Both conserved end residues are part of each CDR3. Fields, in order: clone size, V gene, J gene, D gene, CDR3 protein, CDR3 DNA. A D gene is named only where the DNA matches it firmly. Some rows have no size entry. The others give once, few or many, or a class for an expanded clone.

>NA|TRBV6-6|TRBJ1-5|TRBD1
CASSLGQSNQPQHF
TGTGCCAGCAGTTTGGGACAGAGCAATCAGCCCCAGCATTTT
>NA|TRBV7-9|TRBJ2-7|TRBD1
CASSLPPTGVNEQYF
TGTGCCAGCAGCTTACCCCCGACAGGGGTAAACGAGCAGTACTTC
>NA|TRBV15|TRBJ1-2|NA
CATSKGQSRPHGYTF
TGTGCCACCAGCAAAGGACAGTCCCGCCCCCATGGCTACACCTTC
>once|TRBV11-2|TRBJ1-4|NA
CASSSTPTGLNEKLFF
TGTGCCAGCAGCTCTACACCCACAGGCCTTAATGAAAAACTGTTTTTT
>NA|TRBV2|TRBJ2-2|TRBD2
CASSEAGGGPRELFF
TGTGCCAGCAGTGAAGCTGGGGGGGGACCCCGGGAGCTGTTTTTT
>NA|TRBV6-2/TRBV6-3|TRBJ2-1|TRBD2
CASSRGGPYNEQFF
TGTGCCAGCAGTCGGGGGGGCCCCTACAATGAGCAGTTCTTC
>NA|TRBV4-2|TRBJ2-7|NA
CASSQFRNSRYEQYF
TGTGCCAGCAGCCAATTCCGGAACAGTCGGTACGAGCAGTACTTC
>NA|TRBV6-5|TRBJ1-1|NA
CASSYTATGNTEAFF
TGTGCCAGCAGTTACACCGCGACAGGTAACACTGAAGCTTTCTTT
>NA|TRBV30|TRBJ1-3|TRBD1
CAWDATGTGNTIYF
TGTGCCTGGGACGCGACAGGGACTGGAAACACCATATATTTT
>NA|TRBV19|TRBJ1-2|NA
CASREQGINYGYTF
TGTGCCAGTAGGGAGCAGGGCATTAACTATGGCTACACCTTC
>NA|TRBV19|TRBJ1-4|NA
CASSILQGGEKLFF
TGTGCCAGTAGTATCTTACAGGGTGGTGAAAAACTGTTTTTT
>NA|TRBV19|TRBJ2-1|NA
CASSIDAGTTYNEQFF
TGTGCCAGTAGTATAGATGCGGGGACCACCTACAATGAGCAGTTCTTC
>NA|TRBV6-1|TRBJ2-1|TRBD1
CASSEPGQGGYNEQFF
TGTGCCAGCAGTGAGCCGGGACAGGGGGGGTACAATGAGCAGTTCTTC
>NA|TRBV4-1|TRBJ1-2|NA
CASSQADGRAGYGYTF
TGCGCCAGCAGCCAAGCCGACGGGAGGGCCGGCTATGGCTACACCTTC
>NA|TRBV5-4|TRBJ1-4|NA
CASSSGQMDEKLFF
TGTGCCAGCAGCTCAGGACAGATGGATGAAAAACTGTTTTTT
>few|TRBV30|TRBJ1-1|TRBD1
CAWSTQTGEAFF
TGTGCCTGGAGTACACAGACAGGGGAAGCTTTCTTT
>NA|TRBV5-4|TRBJ2-7|NA
CASSLLLGAGEQYF
TGTGCCAGCAGCTTGTTACTGGGGGCGGGCGAGCAGTACTTC
>NA|TRBV7-9|TRBJ1-1|NA
CASSTTVNTEAFF
TGTGCCAGCAGCACGACAGTGAACACTGAAGCTTTCTTT
>NA|TRBV6-5|TRBJ1-1|NA
CASSYSDRPLTEAFF
TGTGCCAGCAGTTACTCTGACAGGCCACTCACTGAAGCTTTCTTT
>NA|TRBV18|TRBJ2-1|TRBD2
CASSQTSGGLPEQFF
TGTGCCAGCTCGCAAACTAGCGGGGGCCTGCCTGAGCAGTTCTTC
>NA|TRBV2|TRBJ1-1|NA
CASREDQNTEAFF
TGTGCCAGCAGGGAGGACCAGAACACTGAAGCTTTCTTT
>NA|TRBV15|TRBJ1-5|NA
CATSRDRGNQPQHF
TGTGCCACCAGCAGAGATCGGGGAAATCAGCCCCAGCATTTT
>NA|TRBV5-4|TRBJ1-1|NA
CASSLARKGHTEAFF
TGTGCCAGCAGCTTGGCCCGCAAGGGGCACACTGAAGCTTTCTTT
>once|TRBV12-3/TRBV12-4|TRBJ2-7|NA
CASRPDGIAGQYF
TGTGCCAGCAGACCCGACGGGATCGCCGGGCAGTACTTC
>NA|TRBV5-6|TRBJ2-1|TRBD2
CASSSTPGTSGGAGNEQFF
TGTGCCAGCAGCTCAACTCCCGGGACTAGCGGGGGGGCGGGCAATGAGCAGTTCTTC
>NA|TRBV29-1|TRBJ2-7|TRBD2
CSVVPSGGKYEQYF
TGCAGCGTTGTGCCTAGCGGGGGGAAGTACGAGCAGTACTTC
>few|TRBV9|TRBJ2-2|NA
CASSGRENTGELFF
TGTGCCAGCAGTGGCAGGGAGAACACCGGGGAGCTGTTTTTT
>NA|TRBV5-4|TRBJ2-1|NA
CASSLGSRGSPNEQFF
TGTGCCAGCAGCTTGGGTAGCAGGGGATCCCCCAATGAGCAGTTCTTC
>NA|TRBV20-1|TRBJ1-2|NA
CSASRVNYGYTF
TGCAGTGCTAGTCGGGTCAACTATGGCTACACCTTC
>NA|TRBV6-1|TRBJ1-2|NA
CASSEGQATNYGYTF
TGTGCCAGCAGTGAAGGACAGGCCACTAACTATGGCTACACCTTC
>NA|TRBV5-1|TRBJ1-3|NA
CASRLSRDSGNTIYF
TGCGCCAGCAGACTCTCCAGGGACTCTGGAAACACCATATATTTT
>NA|TRBV7-6|TRBJ2-1|NA
CASSSTVNNEQFF
TGTGCCAGCAGCTCGACAGTTAACAATGAGCAGTTCTTC
>NA|TRBV15|TRBJ1-2|NA
CATSGGTLKGYTF
TGTGCCACCTCCGGGGGGACTCTGAAGGGCTACACCTTC
>NA|TRBV10-3|TRBJ1-4|NA
CAISESRGGDEKLFF
TGTGCCATCAGTGAGTCGAGGGGGGGCGATGAAAAACTGTTTTTT
>NA|TRBV6-1|TRBJ1-2|NA
CASSDGGALDYGYTF
TGTGCCAGCAGTGACGGAGGGGCATTAGACTATGGCTACACCTTC
>NA|TRBV7-9|TRBJ1-1|NA
CASSSIPGPPWAFF
TGTGCCAGCAGCTCGATACCGGGTCCCCCGTGGGCTTTCTTT
>once|TRBV9|TRBJ1-2|TRBD1
CASSDRPTGGFGYTF
TGTGCCAGCAGCGACAGACCGACAGGGGGCTTCGGCTACACCTTC
>NA|TRBV6-5|TRBJ1-5|NA
CASKRSLGWETQHF
TGTGCCAGCAAAAGAAGTTTGGGCTGGGAGACCCAGCATTTT
>NA|TRBV5-1|TRBJ1-1|NA
CASSWSGSLNTEAFF
TGCGCCAGCAGCTGGAGTGGCAGCCTGAACACTGAAGCTTTCTTT
>NA|TRBV6-5|TRBJ1-1|NA
CASSYVWGQDTEAFF
TGTGCCAGCAGTTATGTTTGGGGGCAGGACACTGAAGCTTTCTTT
>NA|TRBV7-2|TRBJ2-2|TRBD1
CASSSDRGHGELFF
TGTGCCAGCAGCTCCGACAGGGGTCACGGGGAGCTGTTTTTT
>NA|TRBV6-6|TRBJ2-7|TRBD1
CASSETGGGYEQYF
TGTGCCAGCAGTGAGACAGGGGGAGGATACGAGCAGTACTTC
>NA|TRBV4-1|TRBJ1-5|NA
CASSQDQGPGRSQPQHF
TGCGCCAGCAGCCAAGATCAGGGGCCGGGGAGATCGCAGCCCCAGCATTTT
>NA|TRBV6-2/TRBV6-3|TRBJ1-2|TRBD1
CASSPDRVSNYGYTF
TGTGCCAGCAGCCCGGACAGGGTATCTAACTATGGCTACACCTTC
>NA|TRBV24-1|TRBJ1-1|TRBD1
CATSDDRGNTEAFF
TGTGCCACCAGTGATGACAGGGGGAACACTGAAGCTTTCTTT
>NA|TRBV3-1/TRBV3-2|TRBJ2-1|NA
CASSHGTLNSDYNEQFF
TGTGCCAGCAGCCACGGGACTCTTAATAGTGACTACAATGAGCAGTTCTTC